The 12 T cell receptor beta chains below all came from one sample that was sequenced in a study of blood T cell repertoires in COVID-19. The assay was immunoSEQ multiplex PCR, and TCRdb's table has in-frame clones only and misses some. The repertoire holds roughly 260,000 clones, under 95% seen once, with under 2.5% in the top ten. The specimen sequenced was PBMCs or T cells enriched from blood (not recorded which). These receptors were collected from a woman under 30 who had recovered from COVID-19.

V and J are TRBV5-6 and TRBJ1-2; tentative D call: TRBD1 (5 bases). In germline, CDR1 is SGHDT, CDR2 YYEEEE. This CDR3 is 15 amino acids long. V was shortened by 2 bases and J by 3 bases, with 14 bases between the two germline ends. CDR3 sequence reads: CASSFDYGGDYGYTF. In nucleotides, the CDR3 is TGTGCCAGCAGCTTCGATTATGGAGGGGACTATGGCTACACCTTC.

This chain links TRBV3-1 (or the pseudogene TRBV3-2) with TRBJ2-1, with D possibly matching TRBD1 (5 bases). The CDR3 loop spans 15 amino acids. Trimming shortened V by 0 bases and J by 3 bases, and 9 bases separated the two germline ends. Per germline, CDR1 LGHDT and CDR2 YNNKEL (reference sequence). The CDR3 DNA reads as TGTGCCAGCAGCCAAGACTGGGGCAGCTACAATGAGCAGTTCTTC. Translation: CASSQDWGSYNEQFF.

The chain has TRBV7-2 and TRBJ2-1; D call uncertain. The CDR3 extends over 13 amino acids. V was shortened by 6 bases and J by 1 base, with 7 bases between the two germline ends. CDR1 is SGHTA, CDR2 FQGNSA, per germline. CDR3 DNA: TGTGCCAGCAGGCCTAGTTCCTACAATGAGCAGTTCTTC. Translated, it gives CASRPSSYNEQFF.

V gene TRBV5-1 combines with J gene TRBJ2-2, with unresolved D. The CDR3 has 13 residues. Trimming removed 7 bases at V and 1 base at J, with 8 bases between. The germline CDR1 and CDR2 sequences are SGHRS and YFSETQ. The CDR3 loop is CASGRGNTGELFF. DNA of the CDR3: TGCGCCAGCGGGCGTGGGAACACCGGGGAGCTGTTTTTT.

The V gene is TRBV21-1, the J gene TRBJ2-2; TRBD1 reflects the table's D call only, with no check against the DNA. TRBV21-1 is a known pseudogene. The CDR3 extends over 22 amino acids. The CDR3 DNA is TGTGCCAGCAGTTCCCAACCTCGGGACAGGGGTCTGTCGGAGCGGTACACCGGGGAGCTGTTTTTT. Translating gives CASSSQPRDRGLSERYTGELFF.

The gene calls are TRBV18 and TRBJ1-1; D unresolved. CDR3 length: 14 amino acids. Trimming removed 3 bases at V and 2 bases at J, with 10 bases between. Germline V CDR1 and CDR2: KGHSH, LQKENI. The CDR3 nucleotides read TGTGCCAGCTCACCCCTTACAGAAAACACTGAAGCTTTCTTT. Amino acids: CASSPLTENTEAFF.

This chain uses TRBV10-3 with TRBJ2-4; tentative D call: TRBD2 (6 bases). Germline assignment: CDR1 ENHRY and CDR2 SYGVKD. This CDR3 comprises 17 residues. Trimming removed 2 bases from V and 3 bases from J, with 17 bases in between. The CDR3 protein is CAISEGGIGISKNIQYF. The CDR3 DNA follows: TGTGCCATCAGTGAGGGAGGGATAGGGATCAGCAAAAACATTCAGTACTTC.

The chain employs TRBV19 and TRBJ1-2, with TRBD1 identical over 10 bases. Germline assignment: CDR1 LNHDA and CDR2 SQIVND (reference sequence). The CDR3 runs 16 residues. J gave up 6 bases and V 1 base, and 8 bases lay outside the gene matches. The CDR3 DNA sequence: TGTGCCAGTAGTATAGTGGCCCCGGGACAGGGGAATGGCTACACCTTC. It yields the protein CASSIVAPGQGNGYTF.

This chain's CDR3 is CASSSRTVNGYTF. The CDR3 nucleotides are TGTGCCAGCAGCTCTAGGACAGTCAATGGCTACACCTTC. This sequence joins TRBV9 and TRBJ1-2; TRBD1 is a possible D gene (6 bases). CDR3 size: 13 residues. V lost 4 bases and J lost 6, with 13 bases in between. The germline gives CDR1 SGDLS, CDR2 YYNGEE.

A note on this clone: Compared with germline, one end of the junction differs, possibly owing to a read error. J is TRBJ1-1 and V is TRBV28; 7 bases agree with TRBD1. CDR1 is MDHEN, CDR2 SYDVKM, per germline. This CDR3 region has 14 residues. The DNA for the CDR3 is TGTGCCAGCACCTCTACAGGGGCGAACCCTGAAGCTTTCTTT. Translating it yields CASTSTGANPEAFF.

This sequence joins TRBV12-5 and TRBJ1-1; D is unclear. Germline V lookup: CDR1 LGHNT, CDR2 FRNRAP. This CDR3 is 12 amino acids long. V gave up 3 bases and J gave up 4 bases, with 6 bases separating them. The CDR3 loop reads CASGFLGTEAFF. The CDR3 bases are TGTGCTAGTGGTTTCCTCGGCACTGAAGCTTTCTTT.

The gene calls are TRBV28 and TRBJ2-1; TRBD1 matches 8 bases. J gave up 2 bases and V 0 bases, and 9 bases lay outside the gene matches. Germline CDR1 MDHEN, CDR2 SYDVKM. This CDR3 comprises 18 residues. The CDR3 protein is CASSLWGLTGATYNEQFF. The DNA for the CDR3 is TGTGCCAGCAGTTTATGGGGTTTGACAGGGGCGACCTACAATGAGCAGTTCTTC. The complete variable domain, with remaining parts taken from reference TRBV28 and TRBJ2-1, reads DVKVTQSSRYLVKRTGEKVFLECVQDMDHENMFWYRQDPGLGLRLIYFSYDVKMKEKGDIPEGYSVSREKKERFSLILESASTNQTSMYLCASSLWGLTGATYNEQFFGPGTRLTVL.